The 27 T cell receptor beta chains in this list originate from one sample, sequenced in a study of blood T cell repertoires in COVID-19. Profiling relied on immunoSEQ multiplex PCR, and the TCRdb table lists in-frame clones only, not all of them. Of approximately 71,000 clones listed, over 65% are singletons. The sequencing sample was made of peripheral blood. These receptor sequences come from a human donor in a cohort sampled during active COVID-19.

The V call is TRBV3-1 (or the pseudogene TRBV3-2), the J call TRBJ2-7; D is undetermined. The CDR3 contains 11 residues. Germline V gene data show CDR1 as LGHDT and CDR2 as YNNKEL (reference sequence). V was clipped by 6 bases and J by 4 bases, with 7 bases between them. The CDR3 DNA is TGTGCCAGCAGTTTATTATACGAGCAGTACTTC. It specifies CASSLLYEQYF.

The gene calls are TRBV4-3 and TRBJ2-1, with a weak D call TRBD2 (6 bases). The CDR3 sequence is 14 residues long. V was shortened by 4 bases and J by 6 bases, with 13 bases between the two germline ends. The germline CDR1 and CDR2 sequences are LGHNA and YSLEER. CDR3 DNA sequence: TGCGCCAGCAGCCCGGGACTTGGGGGCAATGAGCAGTTCTTC. This translates into CASSPGLGGNEQFF.

The table lists this clone with a count of one. CDR3 sequence: CASSLSRGSQETQYF. The CDR3 nucleotides are TGTGCCAGCAGTTTATCTCGCGGGTCTCAAGAGACCCAGTACTTC. The chain uses TRBV27 and TRBJ2-5, with a possible D match to TRBD2 (5 bases). Germline V gene sequence: CDR1 MNHEY, CDR2 SMNVEV (reference sequence). The CDR3 sequence is 15 residues long. V lost 0 bases, J lost 2 bases, and 10 bases lay in between.

The chain links TRBV5-4 to TRBJ1-1, with a weak D call TRBD1 (5 bases). The CDR3 contains 13 residues. V shed 4 bases and J shed 3 bases, with 10 bases lying between them. Germline V gives CDR1 SGHNT, CDR2 YYREEE (reference sequence). The CDR3 loop reads CASSRGTDTEAFF. For the CDR3, the DNA is TGTGCCAGCAGCCGGGGGACCGACACTGAAGCTTTCTTT. Filled out from reference TRBV5-4 and TRBJ1-1, the complete variable domain reads ETGVTQSPTHLIKTRGQQVTLRCSSQSGHNTVSWYQQALGQGPQFIFQYYREEENGRGNFPPRFSGLQFPNYSSELNVNALELDDSALYLCASSRGTDTEAFFGQGTRLTVV.

The chain links TRBV29-1 to TRBJ2-1; D gene ambiguous. The germline V gene encodes CDR1 SQVTM and CDR2 ANQGSEA. This CDR3 contains 12 residues. V lost 2 bases and J 6 bases, leaving 8 bases between the germline ends. The CDR3 is CSVEQVSNEQFF. For the CDR3, the DNA is TGCAGCGTTGAACAGGTGTCCAATGAGCAGTTCTTC.

The chain uses TRBV10-1 and TRBJ1-6; 7 positions agree with TRBD1. The ends lost 3 bases at V and 7 bases at J; junction bases unmatched: 3. The CDR3 is 14 residues long. Germline values: CDR1 WNHNN, CDR2 SYGVQD (reference sequence). The CDR3 DNA reads TGCGCCAGCAGTGACGGGACAGTCAATTCACCCCTCCACTTT. It is translated as CASSDGTVNSPLHF.

This clone was counted between two and nine times. The V call is TRBV28, the J call TRBJ1-6, with 7 nucleotides matching TRBD1. CDR3 length: 19 residues. Germline CDR1 is MDHEN and CDR2 is SYDVKM. V was pared by 5 bases and J by 0 bases, with 13 bases of the junction left unmatched. DNA for the CDR3: TGTGCCAGCAGTCCGTCGGGACAGATACTTAGCTCCTATAATTCACCCCTCCACTTT. Its protein is CASSPSGQILSSYNSPLHF.

The chain employs TRBV6-2 or TRBV6-3 and TRBJ1-1; D unclear. The germline CDR1 and CDR2 sequences are MNHEY and SVGEGT. The length of the CDR3 is 17 residues. The V and J ends lost 0 bases and 4 bases respectively, with 18 bases between them. As DNA, the CDR3 is TGTGCCAGCAGTTACTCGGTGACACTGGGAACTAGCACTGAAGCTTTCTTT. Its protein is CASSYSVTLGTSTEAFF.

CDR3 amino acids: CASSLLSGANTGELFF. The CDR3 bases are TGTGCCAGCAGCTTACTCTCGGGGGCGAACACCGGGGAGCTGTTTTTT. The chain has TRBV7-2 and TRBJ2-2; TRBD2 is a possible D gene (6 bases). This CDR3 has 16 residues. The germline V gene has CDR1 SGHTA and CDR2 FQGNSA. Trimming removed 2 bases at V and 0 bases at J, with 10 bases between.

This chain links TRBV6-4 with TRBJ2-5, with 7 nucleotides matching TRBD1. The CDR3 has 13 residues. From germline, CDR1 is MRHNA and CDR2 SNTAGT. Unmatched junction bases numbered 9, after V lost 10 bases and J lost 4 bases. For the CDR3, the DNA is TGTGCCATCCTAGGACAGGAGCGAGAGACCCAGTACTTC. It yields the protein CAILGQERETQYF.

The gene calls are TRBV2 and TRBJ2-2; tentative D call: TRBD2 (6 bases). V lost 6 bases and J 2 bases, leaving 13 bases between the germline ends. The length of the CDR3 is 15 residues. Germline lookup yields CDR1 SNHLY and CDR2 FYNNEI. CDR3 bases: TGTGCCAGCAGACTATCCGGGAGTAACACCGGGGAGCTGTTTTTT. This gives the protein CASRLSGSNTGELFF.

The J gene is TRBJ2-7, the V gene TRBV19; TRBD2 might be the D (5 bases). Germline CDR1 reads LNHDA; CDR2 reads SQIVND (reference sequence). The CDR3 is 14 amino acids. V was shortened by 1 base and J by 2 bases, with 9 bases between the two germline ends. The chain's CDR3 is CASSIGPGAYEQYF. CDR3 nucleotides: TGTGCCAGTAGTATAGGCCCCGGGGCCTACGAGCAGTACTTC. Full variable domain (remainder filled in from reference TRBV19 and TRBJ2-7): DGGITQSPKYLFRKEGQNVTLSCEQNLNHDAMYWYRQDPGQGLRLIYYSQIVNDFQKGDIAEGYSVSREKKESFPLTVTSAQKNPTAFYLCASSIGPGAYEQYFGPGTRLTVT.

The chain links TRBV19 to TRBJ2-7; the match to TRBD1 covers 7 bases. This CDR3 is built from 15 residues. The germline V gene has CDR1 LNHDA and CDR2 SQIVND (reference sequence). V was clipped by 5 bases and J by 0 bases; unmatched bases: 7. The CDR3: CASSVSRDSSYEQYF. CDR3 nucleotide sequence: TGTGCCAGTAGTGTGTCCAGGGACAGCTCCTACGAGCAGTACTTC.

The rearrangement links TRBV24-1 to TRBJ2-2, with 7 nucleotides matching TRBD1. Germline V gene sequence: CDR1 KGHDR, CDR2 SFDVKD. CDR3 length: 16 amino acids. V was pared by 3 bases and J by 0 bases, with 3 bases of the junction left unmatched. Here the CDR3 DNA reads TGTGCCACCAGTGATCCCGGGACAGCGAACACCGGGGAGCTGTTTTTT. Its translation: CATSDPGTANTGELFF.

The rearrangement links TRBV7-9 to TRBJ2-7, with TRBD1 as a possible D gene (6 bases). The CDR3 length is 15 residues. Deletions cut 5 bases from V and 5 bases from J, with 19 bases between. Germline CDR1 and CDR2: SEHNR and FQNEAQ (reference sequence). The CDR3 sequence is CASSPSGQGRNEQYF. The DNA for the CDR3 is TGTGCCAGCAGCCCCTCGGGGCAGGGGAGAAACGAGCAGTACTTC.

The V call is TRBV3-1 (or the pseudogene TRBV3-2), the J call TRBJ1-4; D is perhaps TRBD1 (6 bases). Germline loops: CDR1 LGHDT, CDR2 YNNKEL (reference sequence). V was shortened by 1 base and J by 4 bases, with 10 bases between the two germline ends. The CDR3 length is 15 residues. In DNA, the CDR3 is TGTGCCAGCAGCCAAGGGCCAGGGGATAATGAAAAACTGTTTTTT. Protein product: CASSQGPGDNEKLFF.

On this clone: At one end, the junction sequence differs from germline, possibly due to a read error. The rearrangement joins TRBV28 to TRBJ1-1, with D unclear. Germline CDR1 reads MDHEN; CDR2 reads SYDVKM. The CDR3 covers 15 residues. CDR3 coding DNA: TGTGCAAGCACCCCCTTGACTCTACGGAACACTGAAGCTTTCTTT. Encoded protein: CASTPLTLRNTEAFF.

This clone appeared once. The chain employs TRBV2 and TRBJ1-1; D remains unclear. The CDR3 is made up of 12 amino acids. V lost 0 bases to trimming and J lost 3 bases, with 2 bases between them. Germline CDR1 and CDR2: SNHLY and FYNNEI. CDR3 bases: TGTGCCAGCAGTGAAGCCTACACTGAAGCTTTCTTT. Amino acid sequence: CASSEAYTEAFF.

The chain links TRBV7-2 to TRBJ2-1, with D maybe TRBD2 (6 bases). The CDR3 is 15 amino acids. Germline assignment: CDR1 SGHTA and CDR2 FQGNSA. V was shortened by 5 bases and J by 2 bases, with 13 bases between the two germline ends. The CDR3 DNA is TGTGCCAGCAGCAATGGCGCGGGAACCTACAATGAGCAGTTCTTC. This encodes CASSNGAGTYNEQFF.

CDR3: CAWSSSGSPTDTQYF. The CDR3 DNA reads TGTGCCTGGAGTTCCTCGGGTAGCCCAACAGATACGCAGTATTTT. V usage is TRBV30 and J usage is TRBJ2-3; D call uncertain. This CDR3 has 15 residues. Germline CDR1 is GTSNPN and CDR2 is SVGIG (reference sequence). The V end was cut by 2 bases, the J end by 3 bases, with 15 bases between.

The chain couples TRBV12-3 or TRBV12-4 to TRBJ2-1, with D unresolved. The CDR3 spans 13 residues. V was shortened by 5 bases and J by 4 bases, with 9 bases between the two germline ends. CDR3 region: CASSNFPYNEQFF. The DNA of the CDR3 is TGTGCCAGCAGTAATTTTCCTTACAATGAGCAGTTCTTC.

In nucleotides, the CDR3 is TGCGCCAGCAGCCCGGGACAGGGGAACTACAATGAGCAGTTCTTC. As protein: CASSPGQGNYNEQFF. The gene calls are TRBV5-1 and TRBJ2-1, with 10 bases aligning to TRBD1. The CDR3 runs 15 residues. Trimming removed 4 bases from V and 3 bases from J; junction bases left unmatched: 4. Germline V gene sequence: CDR1 SGHRS, CDR2 YFSETQ.

The CDR3 region is CASSKDFSSYEQYF. For the CDR3, the DNA is TGTGCCAGCAGCAAAGACTTTAGCTCCTACGAGCAGTACTTC. The V call is TRBV7-2, the J call TRBJ2-7; unclear D gene. In germline, CDR1 is SGHTA, CDR2 FQGNSA. V was shortened by 5 bases and J by 0 bases, with 11 bases between the two germline ends. CDR3 length equals 14 residues.

The chain joins TRBV15 to TRBJ2-5; D ambiguous. Germline V gene data show CDR1 as LNHNV and CDR2 as YYDKDF (reference sequence). Deletions cut 1 base from V and 4 bases from J, with 13 bases between. This CDR3 has 15 residues. CDR3 region: CATSRVSSVPETQYF. CDR3 coding DNA: TGTGCCACCAGCAGAGTGTCTAGTGTACCAGAGACCCAGTACTTC.

The V call is TRBV6-6, the J call TRBJ2-3; 7 bases agree with TRBD1. The germline V gene has CDR1 MNHNY and CDR2 SVGAGI (reference sequence). J gave up 6 bases and V 2 bases, and 5 bases lay outside the gene matches. The CDR3 is 14 residues long. CDR3 nucleotide sequence: TGTGCCAGCAGTTACACTCAACAGGGGGATACGCAGTATTTT. This gives the protein CASSYTQQGDTQYF.

This clone has just one count. The rearrangement uses TRBV24-1 and TRBJ2-7, with 9 bases fitting TRBD1. The CDR3 has 17 residues. Germline trimming cut 2 bases from V and 6 bases from J; bases unmatched to any gene: 13. Germline V lookup: CDR1 KGHDR, CDR2 SFDVKD. Here the CDR3 DNA reads TGTGCCACCAGTGATTCAAGAACACAGGGGGCCGGGGTCGAGCAGTACTTC. It codes for CATSDSRTQGAGVEQYF.

Only a few counts were recorded for this clone. V gene TRBV21-1 combines with J gene TRBJ2-5; the table's TRBD2 call for D was not verified on the DNA. TRBV21-1 is a documented pseudogene. This CDR3 region has 17 residues. CDR3 in DNA: TGTGCCAGCACCCACAACGAGTGCGGAACCCTTCAAGAGACCCAGTACTTC. Its translation is CASTHNECGTLQETQYF.